This T cell receptor (beta chain) was recovered during a study of monozygotic twins with inflammatory bowel disease. TCRdb reprocessed the 5' RACE reads; each CDR3 protein has one entry and no DNA is given. In total, the table holds around 100,000 distinct CDR3 sequences. Germline CDR1 and CDR2: SQVTM and ANQGSEA. This CDR3 comprises 11 residues. The TCR sequence derives from a human donor with ulcerative colitis or Crohn's disease, or a healthy co-twin of an affected twin (not recorded which). V gene TRBV29-1 combines with J gene TRBJ2-7; the TCRdb call, TRBD1, lacks DNA for checking. The sequenced sample was blood. The CDR3 here is CSVDQGYEQYF.